This T cell receptor beta chain was found in a study of T cell responses to AZD1222 COVID-19 vaccine. General study results and limits: At baseline, seropositivity was found in only six or seven AZD1222 recipients. Spike-specific TCR breadth and depth both grew after two AZD1222 doses. Repertoire sampling was restricted to post-peak T cell response timepoints.

The V gene lost 7 bases and the J gene lost 6 bases, with 20 bases spanning the gap. CDR1 MNHEY and CDR2 SMNVEV come from the germline V gene (reference sequence). The CDR3 is 15 residues long. Note on this clone: Its target is not known.

Clones were sequenced by immunoSEQ multiplex PCR, and TCRdb holds only the in-frame ones, with some missing. The sample has around 120,000 clones, over 75% seen once. Sample: peripheral blood, taken on day 0 of AZD1222 vaccination. The chain has TRBV27 and TRBJ2-3; D might be TRBD1 (8 bases). This receptor was obtained from an adult in good health. CDR3 sequence reads: CASTRFVQGGDTQYF. In DNA form, the CDR3 reads TGTGCCAGCACACGATTCGTACAGGGGGGGGATACGCAGTATTTT.